This is a list of T cell receptor beta chains from one sample in a study of neurological immune-mediated disorders. One entry per CDR3 protein, called by TCRdb with MiXCR from the 5' RACE reads. The data hold tens of thousands of distinct CDR3 sequences, with around 3.4% observed a single time. Sequenced: PBMCs. The receptors come from a woman in her forties or fifties with multiple sclerosis. The CDR3 runs from the conserved cysteine through the conserved F or W. A D gene is named only where the DNA matches it firmly. Size is omitted from some rows. Given values are once, few, many or a class for expanded clones.

D	size	V	J	DNA	CDR3
-	many	TRBV3-1	TRBJ2-3	TGTGCCAGCAGTCCCAAGGGGCCACGCACAGATACGCAGTATTTT	CASSPKGPRTDTQYF
TRBD1	many	TRBV5-1	TRBJ2-1	TGCGCCAGCAGGCCGGGACAGGGGGCGAATGAGCAGTTCTTC	CASRPGQGANEQFF
-	many	TRBV12-3/TRBV12-4	TRBJ1-1	TGTGCCAGCAGTCCCCGTAGGTACGGCACTGAAGCTTTCTTT	CASSPRRYGTEAFF
-	many	TRBV29-1	TRBJ2-4	TGCAGCGGCCGTTCCAGGGGTGGTGGAAACATTCAGTACTTC	CSGRSRGGGNIQYF
TRBD1	many	TRBV20-1	TRBJ1-6	TGCAGTGCGAGGGACAGGGGGCGAGAGACCTATAATTCACCCCTCCACTTT	CSARDRGRETYNSPLHF
TRBD1	many	TRBV20-1	TRBJ2-1	TGCAGTGCTAGCAAGACAGGGGTATACAATGAGCAGTTCTTC	CSASKTGVYNEQFF
TRBD2	-	TRBV29-1	TRBJ2-3	TGCAGCGTCGGCGACGGGACTAGCGGCACAGATACGCAGTATTTT	CSVGDGTSGTDTQYF
-	many	TRBV4-3	TRBJ2-3	TGCGCCAGCAGCCAAGCGCAGGGCACAGATACGCAGTATTTT	CASSQAQGTDTQYF
TRBD1	many	TRBV5-1	TRBJ2-7	TGCGCCAGCAGCTTGGGACCCGACAGGGGGGGCTACGAGCAGTACTTC	CASSLGPDRGGYEQYF
-	many	TRBV3-1	TRBJ2-6	TGTGCCAGCATCGTCGAAGGGGCAGCCCTCACTGGGGCCAACGTCCTGACTTTC	CASIVEGAALTGANVLTF
-	-	TRBV7-2	TRBJ2-3	TGTGCCAGCAGCTTATCGTCCTCAGCATTACCAGATACGCAGTATTTT	CASSLSSSALPDTQYF
TRBD1	many	TRBV12-3/TRBV12-4	TRBJ2-2	TGTGCCAGCAGTCTCCCGGGGACAGGGGGCGCGAACACCGGGGAGCTGTTTTTT	CASSLPGTGGANTGELFF
TRBD1	many	TRBV7-8	TRBJ2-2	TGTGCCAGCAGCCTCAGGGGGCAGGTCAAATGGGAGCTGTTTTTT	CASSLRGQVKWELFF
-	many	TRBV7-2	TRBJ2-7	TGTGCCAGCAGCTTAGGAAGTAGGAGCTCCTACGAGCAGTACTTC	CASSLGSRSSYEQYF
TRBD2	many	TRBV15	TRBJ2-3	TGTGCCACCAGCAGAGATCCTAGCGGGCACACAGATACGCAGTATTTT	CATSRDPSGHTDTQYF
-	many	TRBV5-1	TRBJ1-6	TGCGCCAGCAGCTTGGCACAGGGTGGCAATTCACCCCTCCACTTT	CASSLAQGGNSPLHF
TRBD2	many	TRBV20-1	TRBJ2-4	TGCAGTGCTACCGAGCGGGGGAGGAACATTCAGTACTTC	CSATERGRNIQYF
TRBD1	many	TRBV20-1	TRBJ1-4	TGCAGTGCTTACACCACAGGGGGCTTCGATAATGAAAAACTGTTTTTT	CSAYTTGGFDNEKLFF
-	many	TRBV5-5	TRBJ1-1	TGTGCCAGCAGCTTGGTGGGGCCCACTGAAGCTTTCTTT	CASSLVGPTEAFF
-	many	TRBV12-3/TRBV12-4	TRBJ1-5	TGTGCCACCGCTTGGAGCAATCAGCCCCAGCATTTT	CATAWSNQPQHF
-	many	TRBV12-3/TRBV12-4	TRBJ2-1	TGTGCCAGCAGTTTTCGAGATATGAATGAGCAGTTCTTC	CASSFRDMNEQFF
TRBD1	many	TRBV20-1	TRBJ2-1	TGCAGTGCCGAGGGGGCCTCCTACAATGAGCAGTTCTTC	CSAEGASYNEQFF
-	many	TRBV5-1	TRBJ1-5	TGCGCCAGCAGCTTGGAACGGGGCGGGCAGCCCCAGCATTTT	CASSLERGGQPQHF
TRBD1	many	TRBV20-1	TRBJ1-4	TGCAGTGCTAGAAAAGGCCCCGGGACAGCCAATGAAAAACTGTTTTTT	CSARKGPGTANEKLFF
TRBD2	many	TRBV15	TRBJ2-1	TGTGCCACCAGCAGACCCGGACTAGCGGGGGCTATGAATGAGCAGTTCTTC	CATSRPGLAGAMNEQFF
-	many	TRBV5-1	TRBJ2-1	TGCGCCAGCAGCTTGGAGGCCTACAATGAGCAGTTCTTC	CASSLEAYNEQFF
TRBD1	many	TRBV29-1	TRBJ2-2	TGCAGCGTTACAGGGGGCAACACCGGGGAGCTGTTTTTT	CSVTGGNTGELFF
-	few	TRBV6-2/TRBV6-3	TRBJ1-5	TGTGCCACCAGTCTCAGAGGTGATCAGCCCCAGCATTTT	CATSLRGDQPQHF
TRBD2	many	TRBV7-2	TRBJ2-7	TGTGCCAGCAGCCGGGGACTAGCGGGGAGAAACGAGCAGTACTTC	CASSRGLAGRNEQYF
-	many	TRBV20-1	TRBJ1-3	TGCAGTGCCCACCGGAGCTCTGGAAACACCATATATTTT	CSAHRSSGNTIYF
TRBD1	few	TRBV20-1	TRBJ1-1	TGCAGTGCTAGAACTCGGACAGGGAAGTACACTGAAGCTTTCTTT	CSARTRTGKYTEAFF
-	many	TRBV20-1	TRBJ2-3	TGCAGTGCGAGGAGGGGCCCTAGCACAGATACGCAGTATTTT	CSARRGPSTDTQYF
-	many	TRBV5-1	TRBJ2-1	TGCGCCAGCAGCTTGGTCGGTCAGCCCTCCTACAATGAGCAGTTCTTC	CASSLVGQPSYNEQFF
TRBD1	many	TRBV6-5	TRBJ1-6	TGTGCCAGCAGACAGGGGGCCACCGACCCCAATAATTCACCCCTCCACTTT	CASRQGATDPNNSPLHF
-	many	TRBV20-1	TRBJ1-2	TGCAGTGCTAGAGAGAAGGGGGGAGACTATGGCTACACCTTC	CSAREKGGDYGYTF
-	many	TRBV5-1	TRBJ1-2	TGCGCCAGCAGCTTTCAGGTTGGCGAATATGGCTACACCTTC	CASSFQVGEYGYTF
TRBD1	many	TRBV5-1	TRBJ2-7	TGCGCCAGCAGCTGGGGGACAGGGGGTTACGAGCAGTACTTC	CASSWGTGGYEQYF
TRBD2	many	TRBV4-3	TRBJ2-5	TGCGCCAGCAGCCAAGACGGACTAGCGGGGGGGTATGAGACCCAGTACTTC	CASSQDGLAGGYETQYF
-	many	TRBV20-1	TRBJ2-7	TGCAGTGCTAGGAGGGACTACGAGCAGTACTTC	CSARRDYEQYF
-	-	TRBV6-1	TRBJ1-5	TGTGCCAGCAGTGATTGGGGGGGTGGACAGCCCCAGCATTTT	CASSDWGGGQPQHF
-	many	TRBV7-9	TRBJ2-5	TGTGCCAGCAGCTTACCGGGGGCGCGGGAGACCCAGTACTTC	CASSLPGARETQYF
-	many	TRBV5-1	TRBJ2-7	TGCGCCAGCAGCCTCCGGGAACAGGGATTCAACGAGCAGTACTTC	CASSLREQGFNEQYF
TRBD1	many	TRBV12-3/TRBV12-4	TRBJ2-5	TGTGCCAGCGCAATACAGGGGTTAATGGAGACCCAGTACTTC	CASAIQGLMETQYF
-	many	TRBV20-1	TRBJ1-2	TGCAGTAACCCAGTGGCTACCTATGGCTACACCTTC	CSNPVATYGYTF
TRBD1	-	TRBV20-1	TRBJ2-1	TGCAGTGCTAGAGGTCACGGACAGGGGTCCAATGAGCAGTTCTTC	CSARGHGQGSNEQFF
-	many	TRBV12-3/TRBV12-4	TRBJ1-2	TGTGCCAGCAGTTTTAGTCAGGGCCGTGGCTACACCTTC	CASSFSQGRGYTF
-	many	TRBV6-2/TRBV6-3	TRBJ1-2	TGTGCCAGCAGTTACGGCAGCGTGGATGGCTACACCTTC	CASSYGSVDGYTF
TRBD2	many	TRBV7-3	TRBJ2-2	TGTGCCAGCAGCTTATTTGCGCCTAGCGGTTCGAACACCGGGGAGCTGTTTTTT	CASSLFAPSGSNTGELFF
TRBD2	many	TRBV29-1	TRBJ2-2	TGCAGCGCCCAGGGACTAGCAGGGTCCGGGGAGCTGTTTTTT	CSAQGLAGSGELFF
TRBD2	many	TRBV9	TRBJ2-3	TGTGCCAGCAGCGTAGAACTAGCGGGGGTCACAGATACGCAGTATTTT	CASSVELAGVTDTQYF
-	many	TRBV2	TRBJ2-3	TGTGCCAGAAAGGGTGCAGAAACTAGCACAGATACGCAGTATTTT	CARKGAETSTDTQYF
-	many	TRBV7-2	TRBJ2-1	TGTGCCAGCAGCTTAGAACGGGGATCCTACAATGAGCAGTTCTTC	CASSLERGSYNEQFF
TRBD2	many	TRBV4-2	TRBJ2-1	TGTGCCAGCAGCCAAGGGGTAGCGGGGGGCCTTGAGCAGTTCTTC	CASSQGVAGGLEQFF
-	many	TRBV15	TRBJ2-7	TGTGCCACCAGCAGAGACAGGGGGGGCTACGAGCAGTACTTC	CATSRDRGGYEQYF
-	many	TRBV20-1	TRBJ2-7	TGCAGTGCTTCCCTGGAGGTGAAGCAGTACTTC	CSASLEVKQYF
TRBD2	many	TRBV12-3/TRBV12-4	TRBJ2-3	TGTGCCAGCAGTTTGGCGGCGGGGGGCACAGATACGCAGTATTTT	CASSLAAGGTDTQYF
-	many	TRBV7-2	TRBJ2-3	TGTGCCAGCAGAAAAAGGTTGGCTAGCACAGATACGCAGTATTTT	CASRKRLASTDTQYF
-	-	TRBV25-1	TRBJ2-4	TGTGACAGCAGTACCCGAAAAAACATTCATTACTTC	CDSSTRKNIHYF
-	many	TRBV7-2	TRBJ1-2	TGTGCCAGCAGCTTAGGTTTAAGGATAGGGTCGTGGGGCTACACCTTC	CASSLGLRIGSWGYTF